This T cell receptor beta chain emerged from a study of response to subunit inactivated influenza vaccine. Study-wide points: T cells newly recruited by each seasonal influenza vaccination are few, the authors suggested.

This clonotype has more than one count but fewer than ten. Its cognate antigen is unknown. TCRdb fed the RT-PCR reads into MiXCR, producing one record per CDR3 protein. The table lists 280,000 or so distinct CDR3 sequences, roughly a fifth of them singletons. The sample in question was PBMCs from blood, obtained less than 22 months after vaccination. This TCR came from a man between 50 and 69 years old who received an inactivated influenza vaccine.

CDR3 region: CSALDSSIGNTIYF. CDR3 bases: TGCAGTGCCCTGGACAGCAGTATTGGAAACACCATATATTTT. This rearrangement joins TRBV20-1 to TRBJ1-3, with a possible D match to TRBD1 (6 bases). V was shortened by 6 bases and J by 3 bases, with 15 bases between the two germline ends. CDR3 length equals 14 residues. The V gene's germline CDR1 is DFQATT and CDR2 SNEGSKA (reference sequence).